The 18 T cell receptor beta chains below come from one sample, sequenced in a study of T cells in Graves' hyperthyroidism and ophthalmopathy. Researchers amplified the TCR beta CDR3 regions from RNA transcripts. The HTBI primer set was used in a first-round RT-PCR of the TCR CDR3. TCRdb itself ran the multiplex PCR reads through MiXCR, one entry per CDR3 protein. The data show about 580,000 distinct CDR3 sequences, approximately 15% seen once. Sequencing was carried out using blood. The receptors were gathered from a woman aged 25 to 39 with Graves' hyperthyroidism that later progressed to Graves' ophthalmopathy.

This clonotype was seen only a few times. The V and J genes are TRBV6-6 and TRBJ2-5, with D perhaps assigned TRBD1 or TRBD2 (5 bases each). CDR1 is MNHNY, CDR2 SVGAGI, per germline (reference sequence). The germline V and J ends were trimmed by 2 bases and 5 bases, with 12 bases remaining between them. The CDR3 has 14 amino acids. CDR3 nucleotides: TGTGCCAGCAGTTACCTCGGCAGGGAGGAGACCCAGTACTTC. Its translation: CASSYLGREETQYF.

This clonotype was seen ten or more times. In DNA, the CDR3 is TGTGCCAGTGGGAGCTCTGAGAGGGAGACCCAGTACTTC. Encoded protein: CASGSSERETQYF. The chain couples TRBV12-3 or TRBV12-4 to TRBJ2-5, with D possibly matching TRBD2 (5 bases). The CDR3 is made up of 13 amino acids. Trimming cost V 9 bases and J 5 bases, with 16 bases left between them.

The table lists this clonotype with a few counts. V usage is TRBV20-1 and J usage is TRBJ1-1; D is unclear. The germline V and J ends were trimmed by 5 bases and 3 bases, with 10 bases remaining between them. The CDR3 sequence is 12 residues long. CDR1 is DFQATT, CDR2 SNEGSKA, per germline (reference sequence). The CDR3 reads CSAPATDTEAFF. The CDR3 nucleotides read TGCAGTGCTCCAGCGACGGACACTGAAGCTTTCTTT.

In its sample, this clonotype was seen many times. The genes are TRBV27 and TRBJ1-6; 9 bases agree with TRBD1. V lost 7 bases and J lost 9; bases outside the gene matches: 10. The CDR3 contains 15 residues. Per germline, CDR1 MNHEY and CDR2 SMNVEV (reference sequence). The CDR3 DNA reads TGTGCCAGCACCACTCCGGGACAGGGAGGTTCACCCCTCCACTTT. Protein product: CASTTPGQGGSPLHF.

This clonotype was recorded many times. The chain is built from TRBV7-9 and TRBJ2-7, with 11 positions matching TRBD1. There are 17 residues in the CDR3. With 5 bases clipped from V and 7 bases from J, the junction kept 16 bases outside the gene matches. The germline CDR1 and CDR2 sequences are SEHNR and FQNEAQ (reference sequence). CDR3 sequence reads: CASSLGFGQGAREEQYF. The DNA of the CDR3 is TGTGCCAGCAGCCTTGGGTTTGGACAGGGGGCACGCGAGGAGCAGTACTTC. Filled out from reference TRBV7-9 and TRBJ2-7, the complete variable domain reads DTGVSQNPRHKITKRGQNVTFRCDPISEHNRLYWYRQTLGQGPEFLTYFQNEAQLEKSRLLSDRFSAERPKGSFSTLEIQRTEQGDSAMYLCASSLGFGQGAREEQYFGPGTRLTVT.

J is TRBJ2-7 and V is TRBV20-1; a weak D match, TRBD2 (5 bases). Deletions cut 1 base from V and 5 bases from J, with 12 bases between. Per germline, CDR1 DFQATT and CDR2 SNEGSKA (reference sequence). The CDR3 has 13 residues. As DNA, the CDR3 is TGCAGTGCTAGAGGTTCGGGATTCGACGAGCAGTACTTC. Encoded protein: CSARGSGFDEQYF.

This clonotype was seen many times. The CDR3 sequence is CSVGGLAGLTDTQYF. For the CDR3, the DNA is TGCAGCGTTGGCGGACTAGCGGGCCTCACAGATACGCAGTATTTT. The genes are TRBV29-1 and TRBJ2-3, with 11 bases aligning to TRBD2. Germline lookup yields CDR1 SQVTM and CDR2 ANQGSEA. CDR3 length: 15 amino acids. V lost 4 bases and J lost 2; bases outside the gene matches: 5.

This clonotype occurred many times. The V call is TRBV9, the J call TRBJ2-7; D is ambiguous. Trimming took 0 bases from V and 4 from J, leaving 11 bases between them. CDR1 is SGDLS, CDR2 YYNGEE, per germline. This CDR3 region has 14 residues. The CDR3 is CASSVDPTVYEQYF. The CDR3 coding sequence is TGTGCCAGCAGCGTAGATCCGACGGTTTACGAGCAGTACTTC. The complete variable domain, with remaining parts taken from reference TRBV9 and TRBJ2-7, reads DSGVTQTPKHLITATGQRVTLRCSPRSGDLSVYWYQQSLDQGLQFLIQYYNGEERAKGNILERFSAQQFPDLHSELNLSSLELGDSALYFCASSVDPTVYEQYFGPGTRLTVT.

This clonotype was recorded a few times. The chain carries TRBV6-1 and TRBJ2-3; possibly TRBD2 for D (7 bases). V lost 10 bases and J lost 0, with 14 bases in between. Germline CDR1 reads MNHNS; CDR2 reads SASEGT. CDR3 length equals 14 residues. This CDR3 is CAIGGSGSTDTQYF. For the CDR3, the DNA is TGTGCCATAGGGGGTAGCGGGAGCACAGATACGCAGTATTTT.

This clonotype was seen at least ten times. The chain has TRBV5-1 and TRBJ2-7, with TRBD2 matching over 14 bases. V lost 3 bases, J lost 5 bases, and 7 bases stayed unmatched. Germline CDR1 SGHRS, CDR2 YFSETQ. This CDR3 comprises 16 residues. CDR3 region: CASSWGTSGSTHEQYF. The CDR3 DNA follows: TGCGCCAGCAGCTGGGGGACTAGCGGGAGTACCCACGAGCAGTACTTC.

The V call is TRBV28, the J call TRBJ1-1, with 7 nucleotides matching TRBD1. This CDR3 spans 16 amino acids. Trimming took 3 bases from V and 1 from J; bases not matched to a gene: 8. Germline-derived CDR1 and CDR2 are MDHEN and SYDVKM. CDR3 region: CASSFRRGRGNTEAFF. The CDR3 DNA follows: TGTGCCAGCAGTTTTAGGAGGGGGCGCGGGAACACTGAAGCTTTCTTT.

This clonotype showed up many times. The V and J genes are TRBV7-2 and TRBJ2-7; D is uncertain. CDR3 length: 13 amino acids. Germline V gene sequence: CDR1 SGHTA, CDR2 FQGNSA. V was trimmed by 4 bases and J by 5 bases, leaving 12 bases between them. CDR3 DNA sequence: TGTGCCAGCAGCTCTCGGGTTATCAACGAGCAGTACTTC. Translation: CASSSRVINEQYF.

The rearrangement joins TRBV5-1 to TRBJ2-2; 11 nucleotides agree with TRBD1. Germline loops: CDR1 SGHRS, CDR2 YFSETQ. Trimming removed 4 bases from V and 6 bases from J; junction bases left unmatched: 8. This CDR3 has 16 amino acids. The CDR3 here is CASSGPGQGVPGELFF. CDR3 in DNA: TGCGCCAGCAGCGGGCCGGGACAGGGGGTCCCCGGGGAGCTGTTTTTT. The variable domain in full, completed from reference TRBV5-1 and TRBJ2-2, reads KAGVTQTPRYLIKTRGQQVTLSCSPISGHRSVSWYQQTPGQGLQFLFEYFSETQRNKGNFPGRFSGRQFSNSRSEMNVSTLELGDSALYLCASSGPGQGVPGELFFGEGSRLTVL.

The genes are TRBV12-3 or TRBV12-4 and TRBJ1-2, with D hard to call. This CDR3 spans 14 amino acids. V lost 2 bases and J 8 bases, leaving 15 bases between the germline ends. The CDR3 sequence: CASSLMGSFEGYTF. The CDR3 DNA sequence: TGTGCCAGCAGTTTAATGGGGTCCTTTGAAGGCTACACCTTC.

V gene TRBV5-1 combines with J gene TRBJ1-2; 10 bases agree with TRBD1. This CDR3 region has 14 residues. Trimming cost V 3 bases and J 7 bases; bases outside gene matches: 6. Germline assignment: CDR1 SGHRS and CDR2 YFSETQ. Here the CDR3 reads CASSSDRGLTGYTF. CDR3 sequence (DNA): TGCGCCAGCAGCTCCGACAGGGGGCTGACTGGCTACACCTTC.

This clonotype was seen repeatedly, ten times or more. The rearrangement joins TRBV7-2 to TRBJ2-2, with 12 bases identical to TRBD2. After removal of 5 bases from V and 1 base from J, the junction contained 8 bases not matched to a gene. Germline lookup yields CDR1 SGHTA and CDR2 FQGNSA. The CDR3 extends over 18 amino acids. CDR3 residues: CASSLEGTSGLNTGELFF. The CDR3 DNA sequence: TGTGCCAGCAGCCTAGAAGGGACTAGCGGGCTGAACACCGGGGAGCTGTTTTTT.

This clonotype was seen at least ten times. V usage is TRBV11-3 and J usage is TRBJ1-1; D is ambiguous. Trimming took off 5 bases at V and 7 bases at J, with 11 bases between the two ends. The CDR3 runs to 12 residues. The germline V gene has CDR1 SGHNT and CDR2 YENEEA. The CDR3 loop is CASSLTTHEAFF. The CDR3 nucleotides read TGTGCCAGCAGCCTTACAACACATGAAGCTTTCTTT.

At least ten counts were recorded for this clonotype. The genes are TRBV5-1 and TRBJ2-3, with no clear D. This CDR3 is 15 amino acids long. V lost 3 bases and J lost 0, with 11 bases in between. Germline V CDR1 and CDR2: SGHRS, YFSETQ. CDR3 amino acids: CASSSVVPSTDTQYF. The CDR3 region has the DNA TGCGCCAGCAGCTCAGTAGTTCCCAGCACAGATACGCAGTATTTT.